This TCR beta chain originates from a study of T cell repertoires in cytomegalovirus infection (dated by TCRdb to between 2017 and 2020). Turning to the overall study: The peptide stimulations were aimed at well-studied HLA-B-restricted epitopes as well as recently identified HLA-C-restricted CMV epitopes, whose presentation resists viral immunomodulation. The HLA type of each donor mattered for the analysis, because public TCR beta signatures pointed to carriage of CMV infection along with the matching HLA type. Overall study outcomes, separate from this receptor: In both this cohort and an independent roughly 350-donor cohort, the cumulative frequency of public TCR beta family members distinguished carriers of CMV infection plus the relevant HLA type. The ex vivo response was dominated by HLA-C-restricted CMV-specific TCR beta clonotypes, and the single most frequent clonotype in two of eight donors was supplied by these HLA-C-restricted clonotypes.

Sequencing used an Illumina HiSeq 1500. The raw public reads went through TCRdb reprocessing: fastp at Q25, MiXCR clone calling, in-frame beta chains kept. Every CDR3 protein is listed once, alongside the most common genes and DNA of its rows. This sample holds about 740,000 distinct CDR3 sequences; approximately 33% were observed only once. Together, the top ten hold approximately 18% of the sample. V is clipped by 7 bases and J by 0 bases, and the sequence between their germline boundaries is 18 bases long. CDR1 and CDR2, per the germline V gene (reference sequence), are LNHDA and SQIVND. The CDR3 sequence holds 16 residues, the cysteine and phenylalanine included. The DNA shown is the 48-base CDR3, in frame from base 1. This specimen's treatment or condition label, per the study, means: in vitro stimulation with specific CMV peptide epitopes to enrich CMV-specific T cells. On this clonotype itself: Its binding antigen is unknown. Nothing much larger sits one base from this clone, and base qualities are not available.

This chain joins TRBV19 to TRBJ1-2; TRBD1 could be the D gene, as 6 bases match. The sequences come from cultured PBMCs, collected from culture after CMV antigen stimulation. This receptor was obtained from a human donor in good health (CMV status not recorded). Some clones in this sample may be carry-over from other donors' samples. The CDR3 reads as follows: CASTRYRDEANYGYTF. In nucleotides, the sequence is TGTGCCAGTACCCGTTACAGGGACGAAGCTAACTATGGCTACACCTTC.